These T cell receptor beta chains were read from a single sample in a study of cytomegalovirus exposure and HLA in healthy donors. The repertoire was sequenced with immunoSEQ multiplex PCR; TCRdb's copy has only in-frame clones and lacks some. The data show 35,000 to 55,000 clones, approximately 80% seen once. Sequenced input: PBMCs. These TCRs come from a man aged 25-45 years in good health and CMV-seronegative. Both conserved end residues are part of each CDR3. A D gene is named only where the DNA matches it firmly. A row's size may be missing; if present it is once, few, many or a size class.

J,size,V,D,CDR3,DNA
TRBJ1-5,medium-sized,TRBV2,TRBD1,CASSENRGGKQPQHF,TGTGCCAGCAGTGAAAACAGGGGTGGGAAACAGCCCCAGCATTTT
TRBJ2-1,-,TRBV7-3,TRBD2,CASSPSRGGQGEQFF,TGTGCCAGCAGCCCTTCTAGGGGAGGGCAAGGTGAGCAGTTCTTC
TRBJ2-2,-,TRBV9,TRBD2,CASSVGPSGNTGELFF,TGTGCCAGCAGCGTAGGGCCTAGCGGGAACACCGGGGAGCTGTTTTTT
TRBJ2-7,-,TRBV7-9,-,CSSSPLSRSTGPYEQYF,TGTTCCAGCAGCCCCCTCTCACGGTCCACGGGTCCTTACGAGCAGTACTTC
TRBJ2-3,-,TRBV7-3,TRBD2,CASSNGRSGINTDTQYF,TGTGCCAGCAGCAACGGACGAAGCGGGATTAACACAGATACGCAGTATTTT
TRBJ2-1,-,TRBV6-5,TRBD2,CASFGTSGYNEQFF,TGTGCCAGCTTCGGGACTAGCGGTTACAATGAGCAGTTCTTC
TRBJ2-1,-,TRBV4-3,-,CASSQQRGGPAEQFF,TGCGCCAGCAGCCAACAAAGGGGAGGACCGGCGGAGCAGTTCTTC
TRBJ1-2,-,TRBV4-3,TRBD1,CASSPGGTGGNYGYTF,TGCGCCAGCAGCCCCGGAGGGACAGGGGGGAACTATGGCTACACCTTC
TRBJ2-3,-,TRBV7-4,TRBD1,CASSPTRDRNTDTQYF,TGTGCCAGCAGCCCCACTAGGGACAGGAACACAGATACGCAGTATTTT
TRBJ2-2,-,TRBV27,TRBD1,CASSRTGNTGELFF,TGTGCCAGCAGTCGGACAGGCAACACCGGGGAGCTGTTTTTT
TRBJ1-1,once,TRBV4-1,-,CASSQEKRTEAFF,TGCGCCAGCAGCCAAGAGAAGCGGACTGAAGCTTTCTTT
TRBJ2-3,-,TRBV15,TRBD2,CATSREGMTSRRADTQYF,TGTGCCACCAGCAGAGAAGGGATGACTAGCCGGCGGGCAGATACGCAGTATTTT
TRBJ2-1,-,TRBV4-3,TRBD2,CASSQELAGGTNEQFF,TGCGCCAGCAGCCAAGAGCTAGCGGGAGGGACGAATGAGCAGTTCTTC
TRBJ2-2,-,TRBV5-4,TRBD2,CASSPGGRVPGELFF,TGTGCCAGCTCTCCTGGAGGGAGGGTTCCCGGGGAGCTGTTTTTT
TRBJ1-2,-,TRBV28,-,CAISTVGGYTF,TGTGCCATTTCGACTGTAGGTGGCTACACCTTC
TRBJ1-4,-,TRBV5-1,TRBD1,CASSPGQIIATNEKLFF,TGCGCCAGCAGCCCGGGACAGATAATTGCAACTAATGAAAAACTGTTTTTT
TRBJ1-3,-,TRBV6-1,TRBD1,CASSLTGAGNTIYF,TGTGCCAGCAGTCTGACAGGGGCTGGAAACACCATATATTTT
TRBJ2-7,-,TRBV11-3,TRBD2,CASSFVPGTSGRGEQYF,TGTGCCAGCAGCTTCGTTCCCGGGACTAGCGGGAGAGGCGAGCAGTACTTC
TRBJ2-1,-,TRBV27,-,CASSFGGSYNEQFF,TGTGCCAGCAGTTTCGGGGGCTCCTACAATGAGCAGTTCTTC
TRBJ2-1,-,TRBV2,TRBD2,CASKSPLAGGPNNEQFF,TGTGCCAGCAAATCCCCACTAGCGGGAGGGCCAAACAATGAGCAGTTCTTC
TRBJ1-4,-,TRBV5-4,TRBD1,CASSPRGGQQDTNEKLFF,TGTGCCAGCAGCCCGAGAGGGGGACAGCAGGATACTAATGAAAAACTGTTTTTT
TRBJ2-7,-,TRBV19,-,CASSIDTTGPYEQYF,TGTGCCAGTAGTATAGACACGACAGGACCCTACGAGCAGTACTTC
TRBJ1-3,few,TRBV7-2,TRBD1,CASSLDRAWGNTIYF,TGTGCCAGCAGCTTGGACAGGGCATGGGGAAACACCATATATTTT
TRBJ2-1,-,TRBV10-3,TRBD2,CAINQLAGGPNEQFF,TGTGCCATCAATCAACTAGCGGGAGGGCCCAATGAGCAGTTCTTC
TRBJ2-5,-,TRBV18,-,CASSPRGGGETQYF,TGTGCCAGCTCACCACGGGGAGGGGGAGAGACCCAGTACTTC
TRBJ2-5,-,TRBV29-1,TRBD2,CSVPGTSGRLPYQGTQYF,TGCAGCGTCCCCGGGACTAGCGGGAGGTTACCGTACCAAGGGACCCAGTACTTC
TRBJ2-2,-,TRBV7-2,TRBD2,CASSFNRLREGTGELFF,TGTGCCAGCAGTTTCAATAGATTGCGGGAGGGCACCGGGGAGCTGTTTTTT
TRBJ2-1,-,TRBV30,TRBD2,CAWSSGRRQFF,TGTGCCTGGTCTAGCGGGAGGCGTCAGTTCTTC
TRBJ2-7,-,TRBV13,TRBD2,CASSWPSGSDHEQYF,TGTGCCAGCAGCTGGCCTAGCGGAAGCGACCACGAGCAGTACTTC
TRBJ2-2,few,TRBV27,TRBD2,CASSPRLAGDRELFF,TGTGCCAGCAGTCCCCGACTAGCGGGAGACCGGGAGCTGTTTTTT
TRBJ2-3,-,TRBV6-1,-,CASSDWLGNTDTQYF,TGTGCCAGCTCCGACTGGCTTGGAAATACAGATACGCAGTATTTT
TRBJ2-5,once,TRBV7-9,-,CSSSQQAPRTQYF,TGTTCCAGCAGCCAACAGGCGCCTAGGACCCAGTACTTC
TRBJ2-3,-,TRBV7-2,-,CASSLLAGTDTQYF,TGTGCCAGCAGCCTATTAGCGGGCACAGATACGCAGTATTTT
TRBJ2-7,-,TRBV7-8,TRBD2,CASSLGREVRGEQYF,TGTGCCAGCAGCTTAGGCCGGGAGGTTCGGGGCGAGCAGTACTTC
TRBJ2-3,-,TRBV30,-,CAWSGGVGMQTQYF,TGTGCCTGGAGTGGCGGGGTGGGAATGCAGACGCAGTATTTT
TRBJ2-1,few,TRBV4-3,TRBD2,CASSQGLASGEQFF,TGCGCCAGCAGCCAAGGACTAGCATCCGGTGAGCAGTTCTTC
TRBJ2-3,-,TRBV7-9,TRBD2,CASSPGLAGGLADTQYF,TGTGCCAGCAGCCCCGGACTAGCGGGAGGGCTGGCAGATACGCAGTATTTT
TRBJ2-2,-,TRBV7-8,TRBD2,CASSLWREGLTGELFF,TGTGCCAGCAGCTTATGGCGGGAGGGTCTCACCGGGGAGCTGTTTTTT
TRBJ1-1,-,TRBV20-1,TRBD1,CSAGAGQGAFF,TGCAGTGCTGGGGCGGGACAGGGGGCTTTCTTT
TRBJ2-2,-,TRBV7-2,-,CASSYTTGELFF,TGTGCCAGCAGCTACACCACCGGGGAGCTGTTTTTT
TRBJ2-5,-,TRBV7-6,-,CASSLDFTGQETQYF,TGTGCCAGCAGCTTAGACTTTACAGGGCAAGAGACCCAGTACTTC